The 23 T cell receptor beta chains presented below share a single source sample, sequenced in a study of T cell repertoires in aging, cancer and after chemotherapy. Multiplex touch-down PCR with TRB-A/B primers amplified rearranged V-D-J TRB sequences. TCRdb re-derived calls from the multiplex PCR reads in MiXCR, one entry per CDR3 protein. The sample includes some 6,000 distinct CDR3 sequences, approximately 24% seen only once; the top ten take 9.7%. The template was genomic DNA from peripheral blood, not RNA. The sequenced material came from blood. The source of these receptors is a human donor in good health.

This clonotype is categorized as medium-sized. This sequence joins TRBV7-9 and TRBJ2-7; 9 bases are shared with TRBD1. V lost 1 base and J lost 2; bases outside the gene matches: 6. The CDR3 totals 16 residues. CDR1 and CDR2 (germline): SEHNR, FQNEAQ (reference sequence). The CDR3 protein is CASSLVIGTGTYEQYF. The CDR3 DNA follows: TGTGCCAGCAGCTTAGTAATTGGGACAGGGACCTACGAGCAGTACTTC.

This clonotype ranks as medium-sized (0.01 to 0.1%). This chain connects TRBV6-5 to TRBJ1-6; D is perhaps TRBD1 (6 bases). CDR1 MNHEY and CDR2 SVGAGI come from the germline V gene. This CDR3 is 14 amino acids long. V was pared by 0 bases and J by 7 bases, with 7 bases between. The CDR3 region is CASSYSTGNSPLHF. The CDR3 nucleotides are TGTGCCAGCAGTTACTCGACAGGAAATTCACCCCTCCACTTT.

This clonotype is medium-sized (0.01 to 0.1%) in the sample. This chain connects TRBV5-1 to TRBJ2-6, with D perhaps TRBD1 or TRBD2 (5 bases each). Between the trimmed V and J ends, which lost 4 bases and 0 bases, there was a span of 11 bases. The CDR3 length is 16 residues. CDR1 is SGHRS, CDR2 YFSETQ, per germline. CDR3 nucleotides: TGCGCCAGCAGCATGGGACCGATCTCTGGGGCCAACGTCCTGACTTTC. Translating gives CASSMGPISGANVLTF.

This clonotype was observed a handful of times. The rearrangement joins TRBV5-1 to TRBJ2-5; D is ambiguous. The CDR3 loop spans 12 amino acids. From germline, CDR1 is SGHRS and CDR2 YFSETQ. V lost 4 bases and J 1 base, leaving 5 bases between the germline ends. The CDR3 loop is CASSVPQETQYF. The CDR3 DNA sequence: TGCGCCAGCAGCGTTCCCCAAGAGACCCAGTACTTC.

This chain joins TRBV18 and TRBJ2-1, with TRBD2 matching 10 bases. The CDR3 is 15 residues long. Per germline, CDR1 KGHSH and CDR2 LQKENI. After removal of 4 bases from V and 5 bases from J, the junction contained 5 bases not matched to a gene. The CDR3 is CASSLAGGLNNEQFF. For the CDR3, the DNA is TGTGCCAGCTCACTAGCGGGAGGACTTAACAATGAGCAGTTCTTC.

This clonotype was observed at least ten times. The J gene is TRBJ2-2, the V gene TRBV6-6; D is perhaps TRBD1 or TRBD2 (6 bases each). Deletions cut 10 bases from V and 1 base from J, with 16 bases between. This CDR3 has 15 residues. Germline lookup yields CDR1 MNHNY and CDR2 SVGAGI (reference sequence). CDR3 in amino acids: CATLVGGLNTGELFF. The DNA for the CDR3 is TGTGCCACCCTGGTAGGGGGGCTGAACACCGGGGAGCTGTTTTTT.

Relative to its sample, this clonotype is medium-sized. V usage is TRBV6-2 or TRBV6-3 and J usage is TRBJ1-3; 9 bases agree with TRBD1. Germline-derived CDR1 and CDR2 are MNHEY and SVGEGT. The CDR3 is made up of 18 amino acids. Trimming at V came to 6 bases and at J to 4 bases, leaving 16 bases not matched to a gene. CDR3 region: CASSYLLRDRDFGNTIYF. The CDR3 DNA sequence: TGTGCCAGCAGCTACCTTCTCCGGGACAGGGATTTCGGAAACACCATATATTTT.

In the case of this clonotype: A much larger clonotype is one base distant, so this may be a read error. This chain joins TRBV5-4 and TRBJ1-2; D call uncertain. The CDR3 contains 15 residues. Germline V gene sequence: CDR1 SGHNT, CDR2 YYREEE (reference sequence). The CDR3 region has the DNA TGCGCCAGCAGCCAAGATGGCGTTTTAAGCTATGGCTACACCTTC. Protein: CASSQDGVLSYGYTF.

In its sample, this clonotype ranks as medium-sized. This chain joins TRBV12-3 or TRBV12-4 and TRBJ1-1; possibly TRBD1 for D (5 bases). V dropped 5 bases and J dropped 0 bases, with 10 bases sitting between them. The CDR3 totals 14 residues. For the CDR3, the DNA is TGTGCCAGCAGTCCGAGGGGAATGAACACTGAAGCTTTCTTT. It specifies CASSPRGMNTEAFF.

This clonotype has only a few counts. The chain carries TRBV10-2 and TRBJ2-3, with TRBD1 identical over 7 bases. Trimming removed 6 bases from V and 4 bases from J; junction bases left unmatched: 7. This CDR3 has 14 amino acids. CDR1 and CDR2 (germline): WSHSY, SAAADI. The CDR3 coding sequence is TGCGCCAGCAGCGACGGGACAGAGGCAGATACGCAGTATTTT. Amino acids: CASSDGTEADTQYF.

Judged by abundance, this clonotype is medium-sized. The V and J genes are TRBV29-1 and TRBJ2-2; D gene ambiguous. Germline loops: CDR1 SQVTM, CDR2 ANQGSEA. Deletions cut 6 bases from V and 4 bases from J, with 12 bases between. This CDR3 spans 13 amino acids. The DNA of the CDR3 is TGCAGCGTAACAGAGAAACCCACCGGGGAGCTGTTTTTT. This encodes CSVTEKPTGELFF.

The V and J genes are TRBV27 and TRBJ1-3; D is unclear. The CDR3 contains 14 residues. Looked up from germline, CDR1 is MNHEY and CDR2 is SMNVEV (reference sequence). V was cut by 3 bases and J by 4 bases, with 10 bases left in between. The CDR3 DNA is TGTGCCAGCAGTTTGCAGACGGGAGGAAACACCATATATTTT. Protein: CASSLQTGGNTIYF.

This clonotype was observed a handful of times. The V gene is TRBV6-2 or TRBV6-3, the J gene TRBJ2-5; possibly TRBD1 for D (5 bases). The CDR3 extends over 16 amino acids. Trimming left V 2 bases short and J 3 bases short, with 16 bases between. Per the germline V gene, CDR1 is MNHEY and CDR2 is SVGEGT. CDR3 sequence reads: CASSYPETDNEETQYF. CDR3 sequence (DNA): TGTGCCAGCAGTTACCCTGAGACAGACAACGAAGAGACCCAGTACTTC.

By share of the sample, this clonotype is medium-sized. The chain has TRBV27 and TRBJ1-6; D is unresolved. V lost 6 bases, J lost 8 bases, and 11 bases lay in between. Germline CDR1 MNHEY, CDR2 SMNVEV (reference sequence). The CDR3 covers 13 residues. The CDR3 DNA follows: TGTGCCAGCAGCCCTACGTGGGATTCACCCCTCCACTTT. Its translation is CASSPTWDSPLHF.

V gene TRBV20-1 combines with J gene TRBJ1-2, with 9 bases that match TRBD1. V lost 5 bases, J lost 0 bases, and 7 bases stayed unmatched. The CDR3 length is 15 residues. Germline V lookup: CDR1 DFQATT, CDR2 SNEGSKA (reference sequence). CDR3 region: CSAPGTGTTNYGYTF. The CDR3 DNA reads TGCAGTGCTCCCGGGACAGGGACGACTAACTATGGCTACACCTTC.

By sample share, this clonotype is medium-sized. The V call is TRBV19, the J call TRBJ1-5; no definite D call. Germline V gene sequence: CDR1 LNHDA, CDR2 SQIVND (reference sequence). V was clipped by 4 bases and J by 0 bases, with 25 bases between them. CDR3 length equals 20 residues. The chain's CDR3 is CASSRPRPYITLNSNQPQHF. The CDR3 DNA reads TGTGCCAGTAGTAGGCCTCGACCCTATATAACCTTAAATAGCAATCAGCCCCAGCATTTT.

This clonotype is medium-sized by share. The chain is built from TRBV6-1 and TRBJ2-7; D not certain. The V gene's germline CDR1 is MNHNS and CDR2 SASEGT. The CDR3 runs 16 residues. The V and J ends lost 1 base and 0 bases respectively, with 13 bases between them. This CDR3 is CASSEGGRSRSYEQYF. The CDR3 DNA reads TGTGCCAGCAGTGAAGGTGGTAGGAGCCGCTCCTACGAGCAGTACTTC.

This chain links TRBV28 with TRBJ2-3; 16 bases agree with TRBD2. The V gene's germline CDR1 is MDHEN and CDR2 SYDVKM. V was pared by 4 bases and J by 2 bases, with 12 bases of the junction left unmatched. The CDR3 extends over 20 amino acids. The DNA for the CDR3 is TGTGCCAGCAGTTCTTACGATCCGGGACTAGCGGGAGGGATCACAGATACGCAGTATTTT. Protein sequence: CASSSYDPGLAGGITDTQYF.

This clonotype rates as medium-sized. This chain connects TRBV18 to TRBJ2-2; no clear D. Looked up from germline, CDR1 is KGHSH and CDR2 is LQKENI. This CDR3 spans 15 amino acids. The V gene lost 2 bases and the J gene lost 1 base, with 8 bases spanning the gap. The CDR3 nucleotides read TGTGCCAGCTCACCAAGAACTGAGAACACCGGGGAGCTGTTTTTT. Amino acids: CASSPRTENTGELFF. The whole variable domain, filled in from reference TRBV18 and TRBJ2-2, reads NAGVMQNPRHLVRRRGQEARLRCSPMKGHSHVYWYRQLPEEGLKFMVYLQKENIIDESGMPKERFSAEFPKEGPSILRIQQVVRGDSAAYFCASSPRTENTGELFFGEGSRLTVL.

The V call is TRBV9, the J call TRBJ1-2; a possible D gene is TRBD1 (6 bases). V shed 4 bases and J shed 6 bases, with 22 bases lying between them. Germline CDR1 and CDR2: SGDLS and YYNGEE. The CDR3 loop spans 16 amino acids. As DNA, the CDR3 is TGTGCCAGCAGCACCGGGGGGGCTGACCTCTCGGATGGCTACACCTTC. Protein sequence: CASSTGGADLSDGYTF.

By share of the sample, this clonotype is medium-sized. The V gene is TRBV30, the J gene TRBJ1-5, with D perhaps matching TRBD1 (5 bases). With 0 bases removed from V and 4 bases from J, the gap between germline ends came to 19 bases. This CDR3 is 17 amino acids long. CDR1 is GTSNPN, CDR2 SVGIG, per germline (reference sequence). The CDR3 region has the DNA TGTGCCTGGAGTGTACCGGGGCAGGGTCTGAGGAATCAGCCCCAGCATTTT. It is translated as CAWSVPGQGLRNQPQHF. Full variable domain (outside the CDR3, taken from reference TRBV30 and TRBJ1-5): SQTIHQWPATLVQPVGSPLSLECTVEGTSNPNLYWYRQAAGRGLQLLFYSVGIGQISSEVPQNLSASRPQDRQFILSSKKLLLSDSGFYLCAWSVPGQGLRNQPQHFGDGTRLSIL.

This clonotype was picked up one time. The gene calls are TRBV3-1 and TRBJ2-1; D is undetermined. Germline V lookup: CDR1 LGHDT, CDR2 YNNKEL (reference sequence). Trimming took off 1 base at V and 4 bases at J, with 11 bases between the two ends. The CDR3 loop spans 15 amino acids. The CDR3 DNA follows: TGTGCCAGCAGCCAAGGCGCTTTCTGGTACAATGAGCAGTTCTTC. Encoded protein: CASSQGAFWYNEQFF.

The table lists this clonotype with many counts. The V gene is TRBV20-1, the J gene TRBJ2-5; 11 nucleotides match TRBD2. CDR1 is DFQATT and CDR2 is SNEGSKA in the germline V gene (reference sequence). The CDR3 is 17 residues long. Losses at the gene ends were 1 base for V and 1 base for J; bases not matched to a gene: 8. The CDR3 loop is CSARATSGEIVQETQYF. DNA for the CDR3: TGCAGTGCTAGAGCGACTAGCGGGGAGATCGTCCAAGAGACCCAGTACTTC.